This T cell receptor (beta chain) was obtained from a study of blood T cell repertoires in COVID-19. At the level of the study: Both acute and convalescent COVID-19 samples were obtained from the United States, Italy and Spain. T cells, B-cell-depleted T cells, or PBMCs provided the cDNA or gDNA that served as material.

Germline CDR1 and CDR2: LGHDT and YNNKEL (reference sequence). The CDR3 loop spans 14 amino acids. V lost 4 bases to trimming and J lost 2 bases, with 11 bases between them. This clone came up a few times. In the original workflow: Using reference gene primer amplification, nucleated cell counts were estimated. Using immunoSEQ multiplex PCR, the repertoire was profiled, and TCRdb retains in-frame clones only, with some absent. V and J calls plus clone size are reproduced from that table; the DNA served to infer D and trimming. The sample yields around 100,000 clones, 65% to 85% seen once. The sequencing input was peripheral blood. The TCR comes from a man aged 45-65 years with acute or convalescent COVID-19. The chain couples TRBV3-1 (or the pseudogene TRBV3-2) to TRBJ1-2; D gene ambiguous. CDR3 nucleotides: TGTGCCAGCAGCCCGCCGCTGGCAAACTATGGCTACACCTTC. It specifies CASSPPLANYGYTF.